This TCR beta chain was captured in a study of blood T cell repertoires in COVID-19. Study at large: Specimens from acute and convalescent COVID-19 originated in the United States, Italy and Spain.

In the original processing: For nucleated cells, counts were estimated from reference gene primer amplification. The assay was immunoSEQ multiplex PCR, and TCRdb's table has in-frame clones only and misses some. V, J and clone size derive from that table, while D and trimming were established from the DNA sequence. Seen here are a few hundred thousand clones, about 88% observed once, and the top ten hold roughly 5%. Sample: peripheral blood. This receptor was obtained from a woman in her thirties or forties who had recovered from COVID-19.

In nucleotides, the CDR3 is TGTGCCGTAGGGTGGGGAGTTTCTTACAATGAGCAGTTCTTC. Encoded protein: CAVGWGVSYNEQFF. V usage is TRBV6-5 and J usage is TRBJ2-1; tentative D call: TRBD2 (5 bases). The germline CDR1 and CDR2 sequences are MNHEY and SVGAGI. Between the trimmed V and J ends, which lost 11 bases and 4 bases, there was a span of 18 bases. CDR3 length: 14 residues.